The rows below give T cell receptor beta chains drawn from one sample of a study of CD8+CD57+ T cells in acquired aplastic anemia. Each CDR3 protein gets one entry after TCRdb re-called the reads with MiXCR. This table has approximately 220,000 distinct CDR3 sequences, around 45% appearing once. The sample consisted of sorted CD4+, CD8+, or CD8+CD57+ T cells (not recorded which) from PBMCs. The receptors here all came from a human donor with aplastic anemia. Both conserved end residues are part of each CDR3. A D gene is named only where the DNA matches it firmly. Clone size appears in some rows only: once, few, many, or a class for an expanded clone.

cdr3_aa: CAIRGGDYEQYF
cdr3_nt: TGTGCCATCAGGGGCGGGGACTACGAGCAGTACTTC
j_call: TRBJ2-7
clone_size: NA
v_call: TRBV10-3
d_call: NA

cdr3_aa: CASRNRQGLGYYGYTF
cdr3_nt: TGTGCCAGCAGAAACCGACAGGGCTTGGGCTACTATGGCTACACCTTC
j_call: TRBJ1-2
clone_size: many
v_call: TRBV2
d_call: TRBD1

cdr3_aa: CASSGEPTGAYEQYF
cdr3_nt: TGCGCCAGCAGCGGTGAGCCGACTGGCGCCTACGAGCAGTACTTC
j_call: TRBJ2-7
clone_size: many
v_call: TRBV4-3
d_call: NA

cdr3_aa: CASSSVGQGLLSPLHF
cdr3_nt: TGTGCCAGCAGCTCAGTAGGACAGGGCCTATTATCACCCCTCCACTTT
j_call: TRBJ1-6
clone_size: NA
v_call: TRBV7-9
d_call: TRBD1

cdr3_aa: CAISYPDSQNQPQHF
cdr3_nt: TGTGCCATCAGTTACCCGGACAGTCAAAATCAGCCCCAGCATTTT
j_call: TRBJ1-5
clone_size: NA
v_call: TRBV10-3
d_call: NA

cdr3_aa: CASHRESNQPQHF
cdr3_nt: TGTGCCAGCCACAGGGAAAGCAATCAGCCCCAGCATTTT
j_call: TRBJ1-5
clone_size: many
v_call: TRBV6-1
d_call: NA

cdr3_aa: CASSQAGGGEQYF
cdr3_nt: TGTGCCAGCAGCCAAGCAGGGGGAGGCGAGCAGTACTTC
j_call: TRBJ2-7
clone_size: many
v_call: TRBV14
d_call: NA

cdr3_aa: CASIQGQGAGETQYF
cdr3_nt: TGCGCCAGCATCCAAGGACAGGGGGCGGGGGAGACCCAGTACTTC
j_call: TRBJ2-5
clone_size: many
v_call: TRBV5-1
d_call: TRBD1

cdr3_aa: CASSYGQGSEKLFF
cdr3_nt: TGTGCCAGCAGCTACGGACAGGGAAGTGAAAAACTGTTTTTT
j_call: TRBJ1-4
clone_size: NA
v_call: TRBV5-8
d_call: TRBD1

cdr3_aa: CSVVPRAPTAEAFF
cdr3_nt: TGCAGCGTTGTCCCCAGGGCCCCAACGGCTGAAGCTTTCTTT
j_call: TRBJ1-1
clone_size: many
v_call: TRBV29-1
d_call: NA

cdr3_aa: CASTRGPNYGYTF
cdr3_nt: TGTGCCAGTACAAGGGGGCCAAACTATGGCTACACCTTC
j_call: TRBJ1-2
clone_size: NA
v_call: TRBV19
d_call: TRBD1

cdr3_aa: CASSLLVLARTTQETQYF
cdr3_nt: TGTGCCAGCAGTTTATTGGTACTAGCGAGGACTACACAAGAGACCCAGTACTTC
j_call: TRBJ2-5
clone_size: NA
v_call: TRBV28
d_call: TRBD2

cdr3_aa: CASSSGDLSYEHF
cdr3_nt: TGTGCCAGCAGCTCGGGGGACCTCTCCTACGAGCATTTT
j_call: TRBJ1-5
clone_size: NA
v_call: TRBV7-8
d_call: NA

cdr3_aa: CASSQEFGRSVGYTF
cdr3_nt: TGTGCCAGCAGCCAAGAGTTCGGCAGGTCTGTGGGCTACACCTTC
j_call: TRBJ1-2
clone_size: NA
v_call: TRBV5-1
d_call: NA

cdr3_aa: CSADYRYEQYF
cdr3_nt: TGCAGTGCCGATTACCGGTACGAGCAGTACTTC
j_call: TRBJ2-7
clone_size: NA
v_call: TRBV20-1
d_call: NA

cdr3_aa: CASSVTVASGRSIEQYF
cdr3_nt: TGTGCCAGTAGTGTCACTGTCGCTAGCGGGAGGTCTATCGAGCAGTACTTC
j_call: TRBJ2-7
clone_size: many
v_call: TRBV19
d_call: TRBD2

cdr3_aa: CASSFRQGGTDTQYF
cdr3_nt: TGTGCCAGCAGCTTTCGACAGGGGGGCACAGATACGCAGTATTTT
j_call: TRBJ2-3
clone_size: many
v_call: TRBV7-8
d_call: TRBD1